The sample holds a few counts of the clone carrying this TCR beta chain. CDR1 is MNHEY and CDR2 is SVGEGT in the germline V gene. The V end was cut by 10 bases, the J end by 0 bases, with 24 bases between. This CDR3 is 17 amino acids long. The data are from a study of human T cells and chemical hapten exposure. Time point here: patch test 2, 6 weeks after DPC sensitization. Treatment denoted: therapeutic diphenylcyclopropenone sensitization with weekly scalp DPC. The study's library attached unique molecular identifiers to single cDNA molecules. TCRdb passed the RACE reads through MiXCR, listing each CDR3 protein once. This table holds 75,000 to 100,000 distinct CDR3 sequences, 7.5% to 10% found once.

Sequenced here: whole blood, sampled in connection with sensitization to the hapten diphenylcyclopropenone (DPC). This chain connects TRBV6-2 or TRBV6-3 to TRBJ1-1; D gene uncertain. This TCR derives from a middle-aged woman with alopecia areata. Some clones in this sample may be carry-over from other donors' samples. CDR3 loop: CATRRASAGRLNTEAFF. The DNA for the CDR3 is TGTGCCACCCGACGGGCCTCGGCCGGTCGATTGAACACTGAAGCTTTCTTT.